This T cell receptor (beta chain) was sequenced in a study of shared clonotypes between healthy human individuals. General study findings and limits: Tissues were not sampled, only blood, and their repertoires likely differ.

As to this clone: Its specificity is not known.

The table came from immunoSEQ multiplex PCR; TCRdb's copy has only in-frame clones and leaves some out. The sample consists of more than 500,000 clones, around 96% of them appearing once. Per germline, CDR1 SQVTM and CDR2 ANQGSEA. Between the trimmed V and J ends, which lost 5 bases and 3 bases, there was a span of 14 bases. This CDR3 is built from 13 residues. Naive CD8 cells comprised CD45RO-negative, CCR7-positively selected cells, excluding terminally differentiated effector memory CD45RA+ cells. The sample taken for sequencing was naive CD8+ T cells sorted from blood. The chain carries TRBV29-1 and TRBJ2-7; TRBD1 is a possible D gene (6 bases). This TCR was sampled from a woman aged 25 to 45 in good health. The CDR3 region has the DNA TGCAGCGTTCAACCCCGGGACAACTACGAGCAGTACTTC. Its translation: CSVQPRDNYEQYF.